This TCR beta chain was profiled in a study of blood T cell repertoires in COVID-19. The protocol was immunoSEQ multiplex PCR, while the TCRdb copy is restricted to in-frame clones and leaves out a portion. The sample gives about 170,000 clones, around nine tenths of which show up once; around 0.77% is in the top ten. Trimming removed 2 bases from V and 7 bases from J, with 17 bases in between. Germline V gene data show CDR1 as MNHNS and CDR2 as SASEGT. This CDR3 has 15 amino acids. This clone was picked up a small number of times. The chain uses TRBV6-1 and TRBJ1-2; weak D call: TRBD1 (5 bases). Sequencing input: PBMCs or T cells enriched from blood (not recorded which). The TCR comes from a woman aged 18-35 years who had recovered from COVID-19. CDR3: CASSEQGHAPIGYTF. In DNA form, the CDR3 reads TGTGCCAGCAGTGAACAGGGCCATGCCCCTATTGGCTACACCTTC.